This is a list of T cell receptor beta chains from one sample in a study of shared T cell receptors in the human thymus. Produced via immunoSEQ multiplex PCR; TCRdb's table is partial and in-frame only. The data contain about 660,000 clones, around 87% of them seen just once; the ten biggest clones take up roughly 0.0094%. The same data also contributed to another study, on human thymus T cells.

Sequencing used thymocytes. The receptors originated from a boy under three years old with a congenital heart defect. Both conserved end residues are part of each CDR3. Fields, in order: J gene, clone size, D gene, V gene, CDR3 protein. A D gene is named only where the DNA matches it firmly. Rows may omit the clone size; those that give it use once, few, many or a size class.

TRBJ1-5	NA	NA	TRBV28	CASSNPGQPNQPQHF
TRBJ2-7	NA	NA	TRBV15	CATRSSYEQYF
TRBJ2-7	NA	TRBD1	TRBV18	CASSPSGQGAYEQYF
TRBJ2-3	NA	NA	TRBV15	CATSRESPGRITDTQYF
TRBJ2-7	NA	NA	TRBV12-5	CASGLVGEDEQYF
TRBJ2-7	NA	NA	TRBV4-3	CASSQGGEQIGEQYF
TRBJ1-3	NA	NA	TRBV27	CASRTGSSGNTIYF
TRBJ2-7	NA	TRBD2	TRBV5-1	CASSLCWDRAGDCVSYEQYF
TRBJ2-3	NA	TRBD1	TRBV25-1	CASSREDRAGDTQYF
TRBJ1-1	few	NA	TRBV25-1	CASIGTGGSTEAFF
TRBJ2-1	NA	TRBD2	TRBV10-1	CASRGTSGTLKRVCNEQFF
TRBJ1-2	NA	TRBD1	TRBV19	CASRGTGWSRSGYTF
TRBJ2-6	NA	NA	TRBV5-6	CASSLELSGANVLTF
TRBJ2-1	NA	TRBD2	TRBV15	CATSRGRTSGGNEQFF
TRBJ2-7	NA	NA	TRBV6-5	CASRDNYEQYF
TRBJ1-4	once	NA	TRBV7-6	CASSDSNEKLFF
TRBJ1-1	NA	TRBD1	TRBV6-6	CASSYRGPNTEAFF
TRBJ1-2	few	TRBD1	TRBV27	CASSSKPGQGNYGYTF
TRBJ2-1	NA	NA	TRBV4-3	CASSQESRRSSYNEQFF
TRBJ1-1	once	TRBD1	TRBV5-6	CASSAGQGHTEAFF
TRBJ1-5	NA	NA	TRBV21-1	CASSKVGQGNQPQHF
TRBJ1-2	NA	NA	TRBV7-2	CASSLVFWRGCGEYYGYTF
TRBJ2-7	NA	NA	TRBV6-4	CASGYSGTPYEQYF
TRBJ2-7	NA	TRBD1	TRBV27	CASSLRFRQGFSYEQYF
TRBJ2-1	NA	TRBD2	TRBV5-4	CASSSGLAVSYNEQFF
TRBJ2-2	once	TRBD1	TRBV28	CASSFLDRGTGELFF
TRBJ2-4	once	NA	TRBV10-2	CASSGGLASKNIQYF
TRBJ2-7	NA	TRBD2	TRBV5-1	CASSWGLAELGYYEQYF
TRBJ2-1	NA	TRBD1	TRBV4-3	CASSHGYRGNEQFF
TRBJ2-3	NA	TRBD1	TRBV5-8	CASSFLTGGRTDTQYF
TRBJ1-5	NA	NA	TRBV25-1	CASSDQDRTYNQPQHF
TRBJ1-1	once	NA	TRBV10-3	CAISPQASNTEAFF
TRBJ2-5	once	NA	TRBV29-1	CSVTDTPETQYF
TRBJ2-2	NA	NA	TRBV7-8	CASRISGELFF
TRBJ1-1	NA	NA	TRBV2	CASSERREGLNTEAFF
TRBJ1-6	NA	TRBD1	TRBV7-3	CASSDRGMWNSPLHF
TRBJ2-5	NA	TRBD2	TRBV9	CASSVSGRALETQYF
TRBJ2-2	NA	TRBD2	TRBV5-1	CASSLVLAGVSTGELFF
TRBJ2-1	once	NA	TRBV29-1	CSVEPIYNEQFF
TRBJ2-5	few	TRBD1	TRBV6-5	CASSERGGSQETQYF
TRBJ2-1	NA	TRBD2	TRBV5-1	CASSRAGVPYNEQFF
TRBJ1-1	once	NA	TRBV7-9	CASSLDGMAENTEAFF
TRBJ1-6	NA	NA	TRBV30	CAWSRQSSYNSPLHF
TRBJ1-3	NA	NA	TRBV6-6	CASSYKSAIYF
TRBJ1-5	NA	TRBD1	TRBV7-9	CASSPDLGTGRSNQPQHF
TRBJ1-4	NA	TRBD1	TRBV27	CASSYNRPGQEDEKLFF